Below, one T cell receptor (beta chain) is given with its context. A much larger clone differs by one base, so this may be a read error. TCR alpha and beta CDR3 regions were amplified from RNA using iRepertoire nested multiplex PCR. TCRdb independently ran MiXCR on the multiplex PCR reads; one entry per CDR3 protein. The data show 300,000 to 450,000 distinct CDR3 sequences, roughly two fifths seen once. This record comes from a study of glioma-infiltrating T cells. Study summary: Glioma patients had dexamethasone for six or fewer days before surgery.

The germline CDR1 and CDR2 sequences are SGHKS and YYEKEE (reference sequence). This CDR3 is 12 amino acids long. This clonotype was obtained from a human donor with low-grade glioma or glioblastoma, undergoing nonglioma brain surgery, or in good health (not recorded which). Sequenced material: glioma tissue, nonneoplastic brain tissue, or PBMCs (not recorded which). The rearrangement uses TRBV5-5 and TRBJ1-2; maybe TRBD1 (5 bases). In DNA, the CDR3 is TGTACCAGCACCCGGGACCCAGGGGGCTACACCTTC. Translation: CTSTRDPGGYTF.